The 10 T cell receptor beta chains below come from one sample, sequenced in a study of CXCR3-negative and CXCR3-positive naive CD8 T cells. TRB cDNA libraries were made by UMI-labeled 5' RACE. TCRdb re-called the 5' RACE reads; every CDR3 protein appears as one record, without DNA. Its table records about 23,000 distinct CDR3 sequences. Sequencing input: memory CD8+ T cells from blood. The source is a human donor in good health. Some clones in this sample may be carry-over from other donors' samples.

The gene calls are TRBV2 and TRBJ2-7; TCRdb proposes TRBD1, but this gene call is untestable without DNA. The CDR3 spans 15 residues. From germline, CDR1 is SNHLY and CDR2 FYNNEI. This chain's CDR3 is CASSHGQGGTYEQYF.

V and J are TRBV29-1 and TRBJ2-7. CDR1 is SQVTM and CDR2 is ANQGSEA in the germline V gene. The length of the CDR3 is 13 residues. The CDR3 is CSVDEIGSDEQYF.

The rearrangement links TRBV29-1 to TRBJ1-5; without DNA, the TCRdb call of TRBD1 cannot be checked. This CDR3 comprises 15 residues. Looked up from germline, CDR1 is SQVTM and CDR2 is ANQGSEA. CDR3 in amino acids: CSVGQTGDSNQPQHF.

V gene TRBV7-9 combines with J gene TRBJ2-5; no DNA is available, so the TRBD1 call from TCRdb remains unchecked. This CDR3 comprises 14 residues. In germline, CDR1 is SEHNR, CDR2 FQNEAQ (reference sequence). CDR3 in amino acids: CASSFNGGRETQYF. The whole variable domain, filled in from reference TRBV7-9 and TRBJ2-5, reads DTGVSQNPRHKITKRGQNVTFRCDPISEHNRLYWYRQTLGQGPEFLTYFQNEAQLEKSRLLSDRFSAERPKGSFSTLEIQRTEQGDSAMYLCASSFNGGRETQYFGPGTRLLVL.

The gene calls are TRBV21-1 and TRBJ1-2; TCRdb's assignment of TRBD1 cannot be checked, as there is no DNA. TRBV21-1 is a known pseudogene. This CDR3 contains 16 residues. This CDR3 reads CASSKTGTGILYGYTF.

CDR3 amino acids: CASSPGQGWSDEQFF. This chain connects TRBV5-1 to TRBJ2-1; the TCRdb D gene call, TRBD1, has no DNA to confirm it. Germline V CDR1 and CDR2: SGHRS, YFSETQ. This CDR3 spans 15 amino acids.

The rearrangement links TRBV7-3 to TRBJ2-7; the D call of TRBD1 rests on TCRdb alone, since no DNA is present to check it. CDR3 length: 14 amino acids. Looked up from germline, CDR1 is SGHTA and CDR2 is FQGTGA. The chain's CDR3 is CASSLAGGEYEQYF.

The chain couples TRBV28 to TRBJ2-3. Per the germline V gene, CDR1 is MDHEN and CDR2 is SYDVKM. The CDR3 is made up of 12 amino acids. CDR3 protein: CASSLGVDTQYF.

The CDR3 loop is CASSYSRGSSYNEQFF. This rearrangement joins TRBV6-6 to TRBJ2-1. The CDR3 sequence is 16 residues long. Germline CDR1 and CDR2: MNHNY and SVGAGI (reference sequence).

The V and J genes are TRBV7-6 and TRBJ2-7; as DNA is missing, the TRBD1 call by TCRdb cannot be tested. The germline V gene encodes CDR1 SGHVS and CDR2 FNYEAQ. The CDR3 spans 15 residues. The CDR3 loop reads CASSIEGAFSYEQYF.